The sequence of this T cell receptor (beta chain) was determined in a study of cytomegalovirus exposure and HLA in healthy donors. Study summary: The same platform was used for the 100 to 150 validation repertoires and the roughly 730 first-cohort repertoires, a later analysis reported. Study-level results: It was reported that the classifier diagnosed cytomegalovirus status with high specificity and sensitivity in both the original and validation cohorts. Confirmation was obtained in vitro that three CMV-associated chains are specific for CMV antigens.

Trimming at V came to 8 bases and at J to 8 bases, leaving 11 bases not matched to a gene. CDR1 and CDR2 (germline): GTSNPN, SVGIG (reference sequence). CDR3 length equals 14 residues. On this clone itself: No antigen is known for it.

Generated by immunoSEQ multiplex PCR, the TCRdb table keeps only in-frame clones and is missing some. This table holds about 130,000 clones, 89% found once. The sequencing sample was made of PBMCs. This chain uses TRBV30 with TRBJ1-4, with TRBD1 matching over 10 bases. The TCR sequence derives from a woman in her late teens or twenties in good health and CMV-seronegative. The CDR3 reads CAGFDDRGPEKLFF. CDR3 DNA sequence: TGTGCCGGATTTGATGACAGGGGGCCGGAAAAACTGTTTTTT.